The 32 T cell receptor beta chains listed next were all sequenced from one sample in a study of vaccination effects on CD4 cells after COVID-19. Ahead of sequencing, the ViraFEST assay grew antigen-specific CD4+ T cells using viral peptide pools. Investigators separated out CD4+ T cells once around nine days of culture had passed. Every participant took two doses of the BNT162b2 or mRNA-1273 vaccine. The antigens of these receptors remain unknown. The table came from immunoSEQ multiplex PCR; TCRdb's copy has only in-frame clones and leaves some out. The profile covers some 68,000 clones, with over 70% appearing a single time and approximately 1.2% taken by the ten largest. This sample comprised CD4+ T cells from PBMCs cultured with HCoV-229E spike peptides, obtained after COVID-19 vaccination. The source of these receptors is a human donor who received a COVID-19 vaccine.

This clone was observed a single time. The J gene is TRBJ1-1, the V gene TRBV7-2; 9 positions agree with TRBD1. V shed 6 bases, J shed 4 bases, and the junction held 9 bases outside the gene matches. The V gene's germline CDR1 is SGHTA and CDR2 FQGNSA. The length of the CDR3 is 15 residues. The CDR3 protein is CASRLIRDRATEAFF. DNA for the CDR3: TGTGCCAGCAGATTAATCCGGGACAGGGCCACTGAAGCTTTCTTT.

The chain employs TRBV4-3 and TRBJ2-3; 7 bases are shared with TRBD2. The germline CDR1 and CDR2 sequences are LGHNA and YSLEER. The CDR3 extends over 17 amino acids. V trimming: 3 bases; J trimming: 4 bases; junction bases outside the gene matches: 13. CDR3 sequence reads: CASSHEGSSGGPDTQYF. DNA for the CDR3: TGCGCCAGCAGCCACGAGGGGTCTAGCGGAGGCCCAGATACGCAGTATTTT.

V and J are TRBV20-1 and TRBJ2-3; D call uncertain. Per the germline V gene, CDR1 is DFQATT and CDR2 is SNEGSKA (reference sequence). This CDR3 spans 11 amino acids. V was cut by 6 bases and J by 6 bases, with 10 bases left in between. CDR3 bases: TGCAGTGCCCACCATCAGGATACGCAGTATTTT. It specifies CSAHHQDTQYF.

The CDR3: CSVVDRGVNTGELFF. CDR3 sequence (DNA): TGCAGCGTTGTGGACAGGGGCGTTAACACCGGGGAGCTGTTTTTT. The rearrangement uses TRBV29-1 and TRBJ2-2, with 9 bases lining up with TRBD1. Germline trimming cut 4 bases from V and 2 bases from J; bases unmatched to any gene: 5. Germline assignment: CDR1 SQVTM and CDR2 ANQGSEA. The CDR3 is made up of 15 amino acids.

The rearrangement joins TRBV7-2 to TRBJ2-2; D remains ambiguous. The CDR3 is made up of 14 amino acids. The ends were cut back, 1 base at V and 1 base at J, with 4 bases in the middle. Germline V gene lookup returns CDR1 SGHTA and CDR2 FQGNSA. Here the CDR3 reads CASSLVVNTGELFF. The CDR3, as DNA: TGTGCCAGCAGCTTAGTTGTGAACACCGGGGAGCTGTTTTTT.

The rearrangement links TRBV6-1 to TRBJ2-5; 9 bases line up with TRBD2. Trimming at V came to 2 bases and at J to 2 bases, leaving 9 bases not matched to a gene. CDR1 is MNHNS, CDR2 SASEGT, per germline. The CDR3 has 17 amino acids. The CDR3 DNA follows: TGTGCCAGCAGTGAACTCCAACTAGCGGGTTTACAAGAGACCCAGTACTTC. This gives the protein CASSELQLAGLQETQYF.

This clone was seen only once. The gene calls are TRBV20-1 and TRBJ2-5, with 8 bases fitting TRBD2. CDR1 and CDR2 from the germline V gene are DFQATT and SNEGSKA (reference sequence). V shed 3 bases, J shed 2 bases, and the junction held 5 bases outside the gene matches. The CDR3 spans 14 residues. CDR3 amino acids: CSASRGGLQETQYF. CDR3 coding DNA: TGCAGTGCTAGTCGGGGGGGCTTACAAGAGACCCAGTACTTC.

V usage is TRBV5-8 and J usage is TRBJ2-5, with 7 bases lining up with TRBD1. In germline, CDR1 is SGHTS, CDR2 YDEGEE. The trim removed 4 bases at V and 0 bases at J, leaving 9 bases unmatched. There are 16 residues in the CDR3. CDR3 bases: TGTGCCAGCAGCCCCCGGGACAGATTCTACCAAGAGACCCAGTACTTC. Its protein product is CASSPRDRFYQETQYF.

The genes are TRBV11-2 and TRBJ2-5, with D hard to call. Deletions cut 5 bases from V and 0 bases from J, with 10 bases between. Germline V lookup: CDR1 SGHAT, CDR2 FQNNGV. The CDR3 has 14 amino acids. CDR3 residues: CASSPRVYQETQYF. The CDR3 nucleotides read TGTGCCAGCAGCCCCCGGGTCTACCAAGAGACCCAGTACTTC.

The chain uses TRBV10-2 and TRBJ2-1, with a weak D call TRBD2 (7 bases). The germline V gene has CDR1 WSHSY and CDR2 SAAADI. The V gene lost 4 bases and the J gene lost 9 bases, with 16 bases spanning the gap. This CDR3 has 14 residues. The CDR3 bases are TGCGCCAGCAGTGCAACAGGGACTAACATTGAGCAGTTCTTC. Amino acids: CASSATGTNIEQFF.

The rearrangement links TRBV29-1 to TRBJ2-5; D might be TRBD1 or TRBD2, each matching 5 bases. Deletions cut 3 bases from V and 3 bases from J, with 11 bases between. The length of the CDR3 is 13 residues. Looked up from germline, CDR1 is SQVTM and CDR2 is ANQGSEA. The CDR3 nucleotides are TGCAGCGTTGATTCTGGGGGTAAAGAGACCCAGTACTTC. Amino acid sequence: CSVDSGGKETQYF.

The chain employs TRBV9 and TRBJ1-5, with TRBD1 identical over 9 bases. Unmatched junction bases numbered 2, after V lost 2 bases and J lost 5 bases. The CDR3 runs 14 residues. Germline CDR1 and CDR2: SGDLS and YYNGEE. CDR3 residues: CASSVGQGDQPQHF. The CDR3 DNA is TGTGCCAGCAGCGTGGGACAGGGCGATCAGCCCCAGCATTTT.

The CDR3 region is CASSERQAGGGGEQFF. The CDR3 DNA reads as TGTGCCAGCAGTGAACGGCAAGCGGGAGGCGGGGGTGAGCAGTTCTTC. The chain employs TRBV2 and TRBJ2-1; 9 positions match TRBD2. Trimming cost V 2 bases and J 9 bases; bases outside gene matches: 11. Germline V lookup: CDR1 SNHLY, CDR2 FYNNEI. The CDR3 loop spans 16 amino acids.

In DNA, the CDR3 is TGTGCCAGCAGCTTAGTAGCAGGGGCGTTTGAAGCTTTCTTT. Translated, it gives CASSLVAGAFEAFF. V and J are TRBV7-8 and TRBJ1-1; TRBD1 is a possible D gene (6 bases). The CDR3 is 14 residues long. Germline-derived CDR1 and CDR2 are SGHVS and FQNEAQ. V lost 1 base and J lost 7, with 13 bases in between. Filled out from reference TRBV7-8 and TRBJ1-1, the complete variable domain reads GAGVSQSPRYKVAKRGQDVALRCDPISGHVSLFWYQQALGQGPEFLTYFQNEAQLDKSGLPSDRFFAERPEGSVSTLKIQRTQQEDSAVYLCASSLVAGAFEAFFGQGTRLTVV.

The V and J genes are TRBV28 and TRBJ1-1, with D unresolved. The CDR3 spans 17 residues. V was cut by 6 bases and J by 1 base, with 21 bases left in between. Per the germline V gene, CDR1 is MDHEN and CDR2 is SYDVKM. The CDR3, as DNA: TGTGCCAGCAGCTCGACCCGGGCCCTCTTTTCGAACACTGAAGCTTTCTTT. Protein sequence: CASSSTRALFSNTEAFF.

The rearrangement links TRBV6-4 to TRBJ1-4, with no clear D. Deletions cut 0 bases from V and 0 bases from J, with 8 bases between. The germline gives CDR1 MRHNA, CDR2 SNTAGT. The CDR3 covers 16 residues. The DNA of the CDR3 is TGTGCCAGCAGTGACTCGATCGAGGCAACTAATGAAAAACTGTTTTTT. Protein sequence: CASSDSIEATNEKLFF.

This clone was observed once. The genes are TRBV7-2 and TRBJ1-3, with no clear D. This CDR3 has 12 residues. CDR1 and CDR2 from the germline V gene are SGHTA and FQGNSA. The V end was cut by 2 bases, the J end by 5 bases, with 4 bases between. The CDR3 is CASSLHRNTIYF. CDR3 nucleotide sequence: TGTGCCAGCAGCTTACACAGAAACACCATATATTTT.

This clone was recorded once. V is TRBV6-1 and J is TRBJ2-7; D call uncertain. V lost 4 bases and J lost 6, with 16 bases in between. CDR1 and CDR2 (germline): MNHNS, SASEGT. The CDR3 extends over 14 amino acids. The CDR3 reads CASSGANPLSEQYV. Written as DNA, the CDR3 is TGTGCCAGCAGTGGAGCTAACCCGCTTTCCGAGCAGTACGTC.

The chain uses TRBV3-1 (or the pseudogene TRBV3-2) and TRBJ2-7; no clear D. With 2 bases removed from V and 0 bases from J, the gap between germline ends came to 8 bases. CDR1 is LGHDT, CDR2 YNNKEL, per germline (reference sequence). There are 14 residues in the CDR3. CDR3 coding DNA: TGTGCCAGCAGCCAAAGTTTGCGCTCCTACGAGCAGTACGTC. It specifies CASSQSLRSYEQYV.

This clone came up once. This chain links TRBV5-1 with TRBJ1-1; D gene uncertain. CDR3 size: 13 residues. Germline CDR1 reads SGHRS; CDR2 reads YFSETQ. Trimming pared 2 bases from V and 1 base from J, leaving 6 bases between. Here the CDR3 reads CASSFEGNTEAFF. The CDR3 DNA sequence: TGCGCCAGCAGCTTTGAGGGGAACACTGAAGCTTTCTTT.

The chain has TRBV7-3 and TRBJ1-5; D remains ambiguous. CDR1 is SGHTA, CDR2 FQGTGA, per germline. V was shortened by 5 bases and J by 2 bases, with 10 bases between the two germline ends. The CDR3 spans 14 residues. CDR3 coding DNA: TGTGCCAGCAGCCCCCTATCTCGCAATCAGCCCCAGCATTTT. Translation: CASSPLSRNQPQHF.

About this clone: The same CDR3 also results from other DNA sequences found in this sample. This chain links TRBV30 with TRBJ1-2; D is ambiguous. Trimming left V 2 bases short and J 1 base short, with 8 bases between. The CDR3 totals 13 residues. Germline lookup yields CDR1 GTSNPN and CDR2 SVGIG (reference sequence). CDR3 sequence (DNA): TGTGCCTGGAGTTTGGGCATTAACTATGGCTACACCTTC. Encoded protein: CAWSLGINYGYTF.

The genes are TRBV2 and TRBJ2-7, with TRBD1 matching 8 bases. This CDR3 is 11 amino acids long. Germline V gives CDR1 SNHLY, CDR2 FYNNEI. V shed 4 bases, J shed 8 bases, and the junction held 1 base outside the gene matches. The CDR3 protein is CASSGQGKQYV. CDR3 DNA: TGTGCCAGCAGTGGACAGGGGAAGCAGTACGTC.

This clone came up once. This chain joins TRBV7-2 and TRBJ1-2, with D hard to call. The germline V gene encodes CDR1 SGHTA and CDR2 FQGNSA. The CDR3 totals 15 residues. Trimming cost V 2 bases and J 6 bases, with 16 bases left between them. The CDR3 is CASSLPREWSHGYTF. Here the CDR3 DNA reads TGTGCCAGCAGCTTACCCCGGGAGTGGAGTCATGGCTACACCTTC. The variable domain in full, completed from reference TRBV7-2 and TRBJ1-2, reads GAGVSQSPSNKVTEKGKDVELRCDPISGHTALYWYRQSLGQGLEFLIYFQGNSAPDKSGLPSDRFSAERTGGSVSTLTIQRTQQEDSAVYLCASSLPREWSHGYTFGSGTRLTVV.

The chain uses TRBV30 and TRBJ2-2; D unclear. This CDR3 is 14 amino acids long. The germline V gene has CDR1 GTSNPN and CDR2 SVGIG (reference sequence). V lost 1 base to trimming and J lost 2 bases, with 8 bases between them. The CDR3 sequence: CAWSALPNTGELFF. CDR3 nucleotides: TGTGCCTGGAGTGCCCTTCCAAACACCGGGGAGCTGTTTTTT.

This chain links TRBV29-1 with TRBJ1-2; no firm D call. The CDR3 length is 11 residues. V was cut by 4 bases and J by 6 bases, with 9 bases left in between. The germline V gene has CDR1 SQVTM and CDR2 ANQGSEA. CDR3 nucleotide sequence: TGCAGCGTTGCAAGGGTAAATGGCTACACCTTC. Translating gives CSVARVNGYTF.

The chain is built from TRBV10-2 and TRBJ2-3; the match to TRBD2 covers 15 bases. Germline V lookup: CDR1 WSHSY, CDR2 SAAADI. The CDR3 runs 18 residues. Trimming cost V 6 bases and J 5 bases; bases outside gene matches: 12. CDR3 in amino acids: CASSFLRTSGGDRDTQYF. The CDR3 nucleotides read TGCGCCAGCAGCTTTCTGAGGACTAGCGGGGGGGACCGAGATACGCAGTATTTT.

The chain carries TRBV24-1 and TRBJ1-2; D not resolved. The CDR3 has 14 amino acids. The V gene's germline CDR1 is KGHDR and CDR2 SFDVKD. The ends were cut back, 9 bases at V and 0 bases at J, with 13 bases in the middle. In DNA, the CDR3 is TGTGCCACCCAGGCACGAGGGACTAACTATGGCTACACCTTC. Its translation: CATQARGTNYGYTF.

The chain combines TRBV7-2 with TRBJ1-4, with D maybe TRBD1 (5 bases). The CDR3 loop spans 16 amino acids. The V and J ends lost 4 bases and 6 bases respectively, with 18 bases between them. The germline V gene has CDR1 SGHTA and CDR2 FQGNSA. CDR3 sequence reads: CASSWGDGRGYEKLFF. In DNA, the CDR3 is TGTGCCAGCAGCTGGGGTGACGGACGGGGGTATGAAAAACTGTTTTTT.

This chain connects TRBV7-9 to TRBJ1-2, with a possible D match to TRBD1 (5 bases). Germline V lookup: CDR1 SEHNR, CDR2 FQNEAQ (reference sequence). The CDR3 contains 11 residues. V was trimmed by 6 bases and J by 8 bases, leaving 10 bases between them. CDR3 residues: CASRSGYGYTF. The CDR3 DNA reads as TGTGCCAGCAGGTCAGGGTACGGCTACACCTTC.

The chain is built from TRBV10-1 and TRBJ2-2, with 13 bases fitting TRBD2. The CDR3 runs to 17 residues. The germline CDR1 and CDR2 sequences are WNHNN and SYGVQD (reference sequence). The J segment lost 1 base and the V segment lost 6 bases, leaving 5 bases of the junction unmatched. In nucleotides, the CDR3 is TGCGCCAGCAGCCGGGGACTAGCGGGGCTGAACACCGGGGAGCTGTTTTTT. It specifies CASSRGLAGLNTGELFF.

The gene calls are TRBV30 and TRBJ1-3; 10 bases are a match to TRBD1. CDR3 length equals 13 residues. Trimming cost V 5 bases and J 4 bases; bases outside gene matches: 2. From germline, CDR1 is GTSNPN and CDR2 SVGIG (reference sequence). The CDR3 sequence: CAWDRGLGNTIYF. CDR3 DNA: TGTGCCTGGGACAGGGGGCTAGGAAACACCATATATTTT.